The clone carrying this T cell receptor beta chain has ten or more counts. What it binds is not known. These data originate in a study of CD8 T cells in ankylosing spondylitis. Study results and limitations: Made up of several highly homologous variants, a TCR beta motif appeared characteristic of ankylosing spondylitis blood.

The CDR3 has 13 amino acids. Trimming shortened V by 4 bases and J by 4 bases, and 10 bases separated the two germline ends. A single record per CDR3 protein comes from TCRdb applying MiXCR to the 5' RACE reads. In the table there are 250,000 to 400,000 distinct CDR3 sequences, about 9.9% of which are singletons. V gene TRBV12-3 or TRBV12-4 combines with J gene TRBJ1-1, with a possible D match to TRBD1 (5 bases). This sequence was found in a female donor with ankylosing spondylitis or in good health (not recorded which). Specimen: blood, either unsorted or a sorted T cell fraction (not recorded which). In nucleotides, the CDR3 is TGTGCCAGCAGTTCGACAGTAACCACTGAAGCTTTCTTT. It yields the protein CASSSTVTTEAFF.